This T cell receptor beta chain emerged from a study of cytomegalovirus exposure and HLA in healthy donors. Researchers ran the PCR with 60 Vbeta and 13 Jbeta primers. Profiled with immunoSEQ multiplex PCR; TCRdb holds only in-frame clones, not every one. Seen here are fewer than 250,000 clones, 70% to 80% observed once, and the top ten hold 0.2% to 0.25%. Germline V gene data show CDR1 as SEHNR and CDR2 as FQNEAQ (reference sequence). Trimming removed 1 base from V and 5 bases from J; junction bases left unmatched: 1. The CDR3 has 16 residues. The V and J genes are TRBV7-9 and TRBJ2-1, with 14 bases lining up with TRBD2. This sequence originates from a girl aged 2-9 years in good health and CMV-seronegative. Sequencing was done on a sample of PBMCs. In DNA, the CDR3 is TGTGCCAGCAGCTTAGTGGGACTAGCGGGAGACAATGAGCAGTTCTTC. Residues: CASSLVGLAGDNEQFF.